Shown below are 30 T cell receptor beta chains from a single sample sequenced in a study of cytomegalovirus exposure and HLA in healthy donors. With 60 Vbeta and 13 Jbeta primers, the PCR was carried out. Repertoires were generated with immunoSEQ multiplex PCR, while TCRdb's copy carries only in-frame clones and drops some. The sample yields 200,000 to 300,000 clones, approximately 81% seen once. Specimen: PBMCs. Receptors originate from a woman aged 55-75 years in good health and CMV-seropositive.

The chain employs TRBV4-2 and TRBJ2-7; the D is unclear. The CDR3 spans 14 residues. Germline lookup yields CDR1 LGHNA and CDR2 YNFKEQ. The V and J ends lost 2 bases and 4 bases respectively, with 12 bases between them. CDR3 sequence (DNA): TGTGCCAGCAGCCAACGGTCCCAGGATTACGAGCAGTACTTC. It is translated as CASSQRSQDYEQYF.

This chain uses TRBV7-9 with TRBJ2-1, with 9 bases fitting TRBD2. V lost 3 bases, J lost 5 bases, and 5 bases stayed unmatched. In germline, CDR1 is SEHNR, CDR2 FQNEAQ (reference sequence). CDR3 length: 15 residues. The CDR3 DNA is TGTGCCAGCAGCTTGCGGGAGGGCCAACACAATGAGCAGTTCTTC. This encodes CASSLREGQHNEQFF. The full variable domain, its missing parts supplied by reference TRBV7-9 and TRBJ2-1, is DTGVSQNPRHKITKRGQNVTFRCDPISEHNRLYWYRQTLGQGPEFLTYFQNEAQLEKSRLLSDRFSAERPKGSFSTLEIQRTEQGDSAMYLCASSLREGQHNEQFFGPGTRLTVL.

The rearrangement uses TRBV19 and TRBJ2-1; TRBD2 aligns across 8 bases. The CDR3 loop spans 16 amino acids. Germline V gene sequence: CDR1 LNHDA, CDR2 SQIVND (reference sequence). V dropped 3 bases and J dropped 4; count of bases not matched to a gene: 8. CDR3 DNA: TGTGCCAGTAGTATCTTTGAACTAGCGGATTACAATGAGCAGTTCTTC. Protein sequence: CASSIFELADYNEQFF.

The chain has TRBV5-1 and TRBJ2-7; 9 bases are a match to TRBD1. V lost 0 bases and J lost 2; bases outside the gene matches: 3. The germline CDR1 and CDR2 sequences are SGHRS and YFSETQ. The CDR3 spans 15 residues. CDR3 nucleotides: TGCGCCAGCAGCTTGGGGGACAGGGAGACCTACGAGCAGTACTTC. This sequence encodes CASSLGDRETYEQYF. Full variable domain (remainder filled in from reference TRBV5-1 and TRBJ2-7): KAGVTQTPRYLIKTRGQQVTLSCSPISGHRSVSWYQQTPGQGLQFLFEYFSETQRNKGNFPGRFSGRQFSNSRSEMNVSTLELGDSALYLCASSLGDRETYEQYFGPGTRLTVT.

The gene calls are TRBV2 and TRBJ2-3, with D tentatively TRBD2 (6 bases). CDR3 length: 15 amino acids. Germline V gene data show CDR1 as SNHLY and CDR2 as FYNNEI. The V end lost 6 bases, the J end lost 0 bases, and 13 bases lay between the germline ends. CDR3: CASRMGLGSTDTQYF. DNA of the CDR3: TGTGCCAGCAGAATGGGACTGGGCAGCACAGATACGCAGTATTTT.

The chain joins TRBV10-3 to TRBJ2-1; 9 nucleotides align to TRBD2. The V and J ends lost 0 bases and 10 bases, in that order; junction bases with no gene match: 4. Germline loops: CDR1 ENHRY, CDR2 SYGVKD. The CDR3 length is 14 residues. The CDR3 DNA reads as TGTGCCATCAGTGAGTCGGGGCTAGCGGGAGAGCAGTTCTTC. Protein: CAISESGLAGEQFF.

The chain is built from TRBV4-1 and TRBJ1-2; the D gene is possibly TRBD1 (6 bases). The V and J ends lost 4 bases and 0 bases respectively, with 15 bases between them. The germline CDR1 and CDR2 sequences are MGHRA and YSYEKL. This CDR3 has 16 residues. The CDR3 here is CASSPPQGMANYGYTF. CDR3 coding DNA: TGCGCCAGCAGCCCCCCACAGGGAATGGCTAACTATGGCTACACCTTC.

V gene TRBV6-5 combines with J gene TRBJ1-4; TRBD1 agrees at 9 bases. Germline V gene lookup returns CDR1 MNHEY and CDR2 SVGAGI. This CDR3 has 16 residues. With V trimmed by 0 bases and J by 7 bases, 6 bases remained unmatched. The chain's CDR3 is CASSYSRGTGLEKLFF. CDR3 DNA: TGTGCCAGCAGTTACTCGAGGGGGACAGGGCTTGAAAAACTGTTTTTT.

The chain combines TRBV4-1 with TRBJ1-5; 7 bases line up with TRBD1. The CDR3 has 16 residues. The germline V gene has CDR1 MGHRA and CDR2 YSYEKL. J was trimmed by 7 bases and V by 0 bases; bases with no gene match: 9. The CDR3 DNA reads as TGCGCCAGCAGCCAAGATCTGGGACAGCCTTGGCAGCCCCAGCATTTT. Encoded protein: CASSQDLGQPWQPQHF.

The V and J genes are TRBV18 and TRBJ1-3, with D tentatively TRBD1 (6 bases). This CDR3 has 15 residues. V lost 0 bases to trimming and J lost 1 base, with 7 bases between them. CDR1 and CDR2 (germline): KGHSH, LQKENI. CDR3 nucleotides: TGTGCCAGCTCACCACCGGGGGCGTCTGGAAACACCATATATTTT. It translates to CASSPPGASGNTIYF.

This rearrangement joins TRBV19 to TRBJ2-1; the match to TRBD1 covers 8 bases. CDR1 and CDR2 (germline): LNHDA, SQIVND (reference sequence). The CDR3 loop spans 15 amino acids. Trimming took 10 bases from V and 0 from J; bases not matched to a gene: 8. In DNA, the CDR3 is TGTGCCACAAAAGTGGACAGGGACTCCTACAATGAGCAGTTCTTC. It yields the protein CATKVDRDSYNEQFF.

This clone is a singleton in its sample. This sequence joins TRBV25-1 and TRBJ2-3; 9 nucleotides align to TRBD2. The V segment lost 0 bases and the J segment 6 bases; nucleotides outside the gene matches: 7. The CDR3 runs to 16 residues. Germline V gives CDR1 MGHDK, CDR2 SYGVNS. The CDR3 DNA reads as TGTGCCAGCAGTGAATATGGGCTAGCGGGAACTGATACGCAGTATTTT. It is translated as CASSEYGLAGTDTQYF. The complete variable domain, with remaining parts taken from reference TRBV25-1 and TRBJ2-3, reads EADIYQTPRYLVIGTGKKITLECSQTMGHDKMYWYQQDPGMELHLIHYSYGVNSTEKGDLSSESTVSRIRTEHFPLTLESARPSHTSQYLCASSEYGLAGTDTQYFGPGTRLTVL.

The rearrangement joins TRBV4-1 to TRBJ1-2; D is unresolved. Trimming left V 0 bases short and J 5 bases short, with 7 bases between. Germline-derived CDR1 and CDR2 are MGHRA and YSYEKL. CDR3 length equals 13 residues. The CDR3 here is CASSQDTVYGYTF. CDR3 bases: TGCGCCAGCAGCCAAGATACGGTTTATGGCTACACCTTC.

This clone was observed a handful of times. The chain uses TRBV5-1 and TRBJ1-2; D unclear. V lost 0 bases and J 2 bases, leaving 14 bases between the germline ends. Germline-derived CDR1 and CDR2 are SGHRS and YFSETQ. This CDR3 comprises 16 residues. The CDR3 DNA reads TGCGCCAGCAGCTTGGGTACACAACAACAGAACTATGGCTACACCTTC. It yields the protein CASSLGTQQQNYGYTF.

DNA for the CDR3: TGTGCCAGCAGTTTTCTAGGTCAGCCCCAGCATTTT. It translates to CASSFLGQPQHF. V gene TRBV27 combines with J gene TRBJ1-5; D gene ambiguous. CDR1 MNHEY and CDR2 SMNVEV come from the germline V gene (reference sequence). Deletions cut 3 bases from V and 6 bases from J, with 6 bases between. The CDR3 extends over 12 amino acids.

V is TRBV2 and J is TRBJ2-1, with 9 bases fitting TRBD1. Germline CDR1 is SNHLY and CDR2 is FYNNEI. The CDR3 loop spans 15 amino acids. Trimming cost V 6 bases and J 16 bases; bases outside gene matches: 19. CDR3 nucleotide sequence: TGTGCCAGCAGGGGCACCGGGACAGGGCCACCACGGCGATTCTTC. Protein product: CASRGTGTGPPRRFF.

The chain joins TRBV5-1 to TRBJ1-2; D not certain. The CDR3 runs to 14 residues. Trimming shortened V by 0 bases and J by 4 bases, and 10 bases separated the two germline ends. Looked up from germline, CDR1 is SGHRS and CDR2 is YFSETQ. The CDR3 region has the DNA TGCGCCAGCAGCTTGGGCCTTTCTACCTATGGCTACACCTTC. Translation gives CASSLGLSTYGYTF.

The genes are TRBV2 and TRBJ1-1, with a possible D match to TRBD1 (6 bases). Trimming shortened V by 7 bases and J by 1 base, and 19 bases separated the two germline ends. Germline CDR1 and CDR2: SNHLY and FYNNEI. The CDR3 length is 16 residues. The CDR3 region has the DNA TGTGCCAGCACCCCCTCTTACAGGGATAGGAACACTGAAGCTTTCTTT. Protein sequence: CASTPSYRDRNTEAFF.

This clone was detected a few times. The genes are TRBV5-6 and TRBJ1-3, with D possibly matching TRBD1 (5 bases). Deletions cut 4 bases from V and 0 bases from J, with 14 bases between. CDR3 length equals 16 residues. Germline CDR1 is SGHDT and CDR2 is YYEEEE. CDR3 in DNA: TGTGCCAGCAGCCCAAACGGGGGACTCTCTGGAAACACCATATATTTT. Protein: CASSPNGGLSGNTIYF.

The gene calls are TRBV25-1 and TRBJ1-6; 8 bases fit TRBD1. The CDR3 totals 15 residues. Germline V gene data show CDR1 as MGHDK and CDR2 as SYGVNS. V gave up 3 bases and J gave up 15 bases; unmatched junction bases: 13. The CDR3, as DNA: TGTGCCAGCAGTGAGTCACGGGACAGGCAAATGCTCCTCCACTTT. This translates into CASSESRDRQMLLHF.

The chain employs TRBV6-6 and TRBJ2-6, with D perhaps TRBD2 (5 bases). Trimming pared 6 bases from V and 2 bases from J, leaving 11 bases between. Per germline, CDR1 MNHNY and CDR2 SVGAGI (reference sequence). The CDR3 is 15 amino acids. CDR3 in DNA: TGTGCCAGCAGCCGGGTCGGGGCTGGGGCCAACGTCCTGACTTTC. It codes for CASSRVGAGANVLTF.

This chain uses TRBV19 with TRBJ1-5; D is perhaps TRBD1 (5 bases). V shed 3 bases and J shed 4 bases, with 10 bases lying between them. The CDR3 length is 14 residues. The germline gives CDR1 LNHDA, CDR2 SQIVND (reference sequence). CDR3 amino acids: CASSIRAGNQPQHF. In nucleotides, the CDR3 is TGTGCCAGTAGTATCAGGGCAGGAAATCAGCCCCAGCATTTT.

The V and J genes are TRBV5-1 and TRBJ2-7; 7 bases fit TRBD2. V gave up 4 bases and J gave up 7 bases; unmatched junction bases: 8. The CDR3 totals 13 residues. The germline V gene has CDR1 SGHRS and CDR2 YFSETQ. The DNA of the CDR3 is TGCGCCAGCAGCCCCGGACTAGAGGGGGAGCAGTACTTC. Translated: CASSPGLEGEQYF.

The rearrangement uses TRBV30 and TRBJ2-7; 7 positions match TRBD2. CDR3 length: 13 residues. Germline V gives CDR1 GTSNPN, CDR2 SVGIG (reference sequence). Trimming took 5 bases from V and 1 from J; bases not matched to a gene: 5. CDR3 DNA: TGTGCCTGGCGTAGACTAGCATCCTACGAGCAGTACTTC. Protein sequence: CAWRRLASYEQYF.

The chain couples TRBV5-1 to TRBJ1-6, with TRBD1 as a possible D gene (5 bases). The CDR3 is made up of 17 amino acids. V was pared by 0 bases and J by 0 bases, with 10 bases between. Germline V gives CDR1 SGHRS, CDR2 YFSETQ. DNA of the CDR3: TGCGCCAGCAGCTTGGGACAGCCGAGCTCCTATAATTCACCCCTCCACTTT. Its translation: CASSLGQPSSYNSPLHF.

The rearrangement links TRBV7-8 to TRBJ2-4, with 10 nucleotides matching TRBD1. Germline CDR1 SGHVS, CDR2 FQNEAQ. The CDR3 runs to 13 residues. With 4 bases clipped from V and 6 bases from J, the junction kept 0 bases outside the gene matches. CDR3 DNA sequence: TGTGCCAGCAGCTGGACAGGGGGAAACATTCAGTACTTC. It codes for CASSWTGGNIQYF.

This clone has only a few counts. This chain connects TRBV5-1 to TRBJ2-3; TRBD2 matches 8 bases. The CDR3 is 15 amino acids. The trim removed 3 bases at V and 4 bases at J, leaving 7 bases unmatched. CDR1 and CDR2 (germline): SGHRS, YFSETQ. In nucleotides, the CDR3 is TGCGCCAGCAGCTACGCAGCGGGAGTACCAGATACGCAGTATTTT. Protein product: CASSYAAGVPDTQYF.

The gene calls are TRBV5-4 and TRBJ2-2; possibly TRBD2 for D (5 bases). Germline V gene data show CDR1 as SGHNT and CDR2 as YYREEE (reference sequence). The V end lost 5 bases, the J end lost 7 bases, and 9 bases lay between the germline ends. This CDR3 is 12 amino acids long. In DNA form, the CDR3 reads TGTGCCAGCAGAACGGGGAGCGGGGAGCTGTTTTTT. This gives the protein CASRTGSGELFF.

The rearrangement uses TRBV30 and TRBJ2-3, with 8 nucleotides matching TRBD2. The CDR3 length is 15 residues. Germline trimming cut 0 bases from V and 6 bases from J; bases unmatched to any gene: 8. Germline CDR1 is GTSNPN and CDR2 is SVGIG (reference sequence). The CDR3 here is CAWSVQTGGMDTQYF. DNA of the CDR3: TGTGCCTGGAGTGTACAAACGGGAGGGATGGATACGCAGTATTTT.

This chain connects TRBV5-1 to TRBJ1-2; perhaps TRBD1 as D (6 bases). Germline V gives CDR1 SGHRS, CDR2 YFSETQ. The CDR3 is 14 amino acids. V was trimmed by 3 bases and J by 4 bases, leaving 13 bases between them. CDR3 in DNA: TGCGCCAGCAGCTCAGGGGCGTCCCGCTATGGCTACACCTTC. This translates into CASSSGASRYGYTF.